A selection of T cell receptor beta chains follows, all from one sample in a study of response to subunit inactivated influenza vaccine. One entry per CDR3 protein results from TCRdb running MiXCR on the RT-PCR reads. This table has about 520,000 distinct CDR3 sequences, about 25% appearing once. This sample comprised CD4+ T cells sorted from PBMCs, obtained around 5 days after vaccination. Source of these receptors: a man aged 45-65 years who received an inactivated influenza vaccine. Both conserved end residues are part of each CDR3. D genes are given only for firm matches. Where a row states a size, it is once, few, many or the class of an expanded clone; other rows omit it.

J gene,D gene,V gene,clone size,CDR3 DNA,CDR3 protein
TRBJ2-2,-,TRBV5-1,few,TGCGCCAGCAGCAAGCGGGACAGAAACACCGGGGAGCTGTTTTTT,CASSKRDRNTGELFF
TRBJ2-7,TRBD1,TRBV29-1,-,TGCAGCGTCACAAAGACAGGGGGTTACGAGCAGTACTTC,CSVTKTGGYEQYF
TRBJ2-5,-,TRBV20-1,-,TGCAGTGCAGACGTTATATGGGACCCCCAGTACTTC,CSADVIWDPQYF
TRBJ2-7,-,TRBV20-1,-,TGCAGTGCCAGTCGGGGGAACTACGAGCAGTACTTC,CSASRGNYEQYF
TRBJ1-4,-,TRBV20-1,-,TGCAGTGCTCCCAAGAGGGGACTAAATGAAAAACTGTTTTTT,CSAPKRGLNEKLFF
TRBJ2-7,-,TRBV27,few,TGTGCCAGCAGACTCTTATACCCCTCCTACGAGCAGTACTTC,CASRLLYPSYEQYF
TRBJ2-1,TRBD2,TRBV20-1,-,TGCAGTGCTGGAGGACTAGCGGGGGGAGCTGAGAATGAGCAGTTCTTC,CSAGGLAGGAENEQFF
TRBJ2-1,TRBD1,TRBV20-1,-,TGCAGTGTGCAACAGGGGGCTCCTGAGCAGTTCTTC,CSVQQGAPEQFF
TRBJ1-5,TRBD1,TRBV20-1,-,TGCAGTGCTACGGGACAGATCAATCAGCCCCAGCATTTT,CSATGQINQPQHF
TRBJ2-3,-,TRBV7-9,-,TGTGCCAGCAGCTTAGGTCGAGTGGGTCTAAGCACAGATACGCAGTATTTT,CASSLGRVGLSTDTQYF
TRBJ2-1,-,TRBV6-2/TRBV6-3,few,TGTGCCAGCAGTCTACGCCGTCGTATGGTGGTCGGCAGAATTTACAATGAGCAGTTCTTC,CASSLRRRMVVGRIYNEQFF